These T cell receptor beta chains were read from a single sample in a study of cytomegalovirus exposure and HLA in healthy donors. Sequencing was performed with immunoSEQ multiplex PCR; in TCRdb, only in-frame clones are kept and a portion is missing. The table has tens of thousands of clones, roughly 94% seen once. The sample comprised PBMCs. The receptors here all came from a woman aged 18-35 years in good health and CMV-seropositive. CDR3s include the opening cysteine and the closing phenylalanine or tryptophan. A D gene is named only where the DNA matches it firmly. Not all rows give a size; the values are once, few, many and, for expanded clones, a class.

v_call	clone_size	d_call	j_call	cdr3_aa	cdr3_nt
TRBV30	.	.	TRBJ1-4	CAWGRDRFRGEKLFF	TGTGCCTGGGGTAGAGACAGGTTTCGGGGTGAAAAACTGTTTTTT
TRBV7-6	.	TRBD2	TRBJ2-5	CASSPGTSGFPFQETQYF	TGTGCCAGCAGCCCCGGGACTAGCGGGTTCCCATTTCAAGAGACCCAGTACTTC
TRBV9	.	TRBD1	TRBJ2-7	CASSAGQGAGEQYF	TGTGCCAGCAGCGCAGGACAGGGGGCCGGCGAGCAGTACTTC
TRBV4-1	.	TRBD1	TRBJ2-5	CASSRSGTGGGETQYF	TGCGCCAGCAGCCGTTCCGGGACAGGGGGTGGAGAGACCCAGTACTTC
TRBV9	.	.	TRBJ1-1	CASSVRVNTEAFF	TGTGCCAGCAGCGTAAGAGTAAACACTGAAGCTTTCTTT
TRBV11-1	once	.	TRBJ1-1	CASSFREGNTEAFF	TGTGCCAGCAGTTTCAGGGAGGGGAACACTGAAGCTTTCTTT
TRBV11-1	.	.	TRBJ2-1	CASSLADQGNEQFF	TGTGCCAGCAGCTTAGCAGACCAGGGTAATGAGCAGTTCTTC
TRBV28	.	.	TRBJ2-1	CASSSPPEHNEQFF	TGTGCCAGCAGTTCACCGCCGGAGCACAATGAGCAGTTCTTC
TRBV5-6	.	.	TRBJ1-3	CASSFLTYSGNTIYF	TGTGCCAGCAGCTTTCTGACTTACTCTGGAAACACCATATATTTT
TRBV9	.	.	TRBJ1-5	CASSVDPQGNQPQHF	TGTGCCAGCAGCGTAGACCCACAGGGAAATCAGCCCCAGCATTTT
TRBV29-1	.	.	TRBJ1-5	CSVEDSTGNQPQHF	TGCAGCGTTGAAGACTCCACAGGGAACCAGCCCCAGCATTTT
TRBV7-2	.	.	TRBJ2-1	CASSLGSGLYNEQFF	TGTGCCAGCAGCTTGGGTAGCGGCCTCTACAATGAGCAGTTCTTC
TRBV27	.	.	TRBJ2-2	CASGSTGLSGELFF	TGTGCCAGCGGCTCAACAGGGTTATCCGGGGAGCTGTTTTTT
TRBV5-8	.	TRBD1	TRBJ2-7	CASSPRQGSYEQYF	TGTGCCAGCAGCCCCCGACAGGGATCCTACGAGCAGTACTTC
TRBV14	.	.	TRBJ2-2	CASSPQNTGELFF	TGTGCCAGCAGCCCCCAGAACACCGGGGAGCTGTTTTTT
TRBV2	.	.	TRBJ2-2	CASLPPRDSSTTGELFF	TGTGCCAGCCTACCCCCCCGGGACTCCTCGACCACCGGGGAGCTGTTTTTT
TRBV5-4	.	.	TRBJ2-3	CASSLISGGDTQYF	TGTGCCAGCAGCTTGATAAGTGGCGGAGATACGCAGTATTTT
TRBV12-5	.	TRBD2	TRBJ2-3	CASPRGADTQYF	TGTGCTAGTCCGCGGGGGGCTGATACGCAGTATTTT
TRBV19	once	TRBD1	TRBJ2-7	CASSITGGSYEQYF	TGTGCCAGTAGTATCACAGGGGGCTCCTACGAGCAGTACTTC
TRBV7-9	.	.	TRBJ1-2	CASSLGSSGNGYTF	TGTGCCAGCAGCTTAGGAAGTTCAGGGAACGGCTACACCTTC
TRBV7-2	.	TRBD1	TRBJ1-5	CASSLAPTGTGYNQPQHF	TGTGCCAGCAGCTTAGCGCCCACCGGGACAGGGTACAATCAGCCCCAGCATTTT
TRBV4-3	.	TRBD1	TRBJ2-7	CASSQDLSGTGFDEQYF	TGCGCCAGCAGCCAAGATCTGAGTGGGACAGGGTTCGACGAGCAGTACTTC
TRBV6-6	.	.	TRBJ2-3	CASTPFEGTDTQYF	TGTGCCAGCACCCCGTTCGAGGGCACAGATACGCAGTATTTT
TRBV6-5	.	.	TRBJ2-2	CASSSGNTGELFF	TGTGCCAGCAGTTCAGGGAACACCGGGGAGCTGTTTTTT
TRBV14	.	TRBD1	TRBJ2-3	CASSHGQGNTDTQYF	TGTGCCAGCAGCCACGGACAGGGGAACACAGATACGCAGTATTTT
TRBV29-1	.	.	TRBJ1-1	CSDPGTLLLSTEAFF	TGCAGCGATCCCGGGACTCTTCTACTTTCCACTGAAGCTTTCTTT
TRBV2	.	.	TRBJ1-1	CASSEEAVAEAFF	TGTGCCAGCAGTGAGGAGGCGGTGGCTGAAGCTTTCTTT
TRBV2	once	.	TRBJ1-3	CASSESGGSGNTIYF	TGTGCCAGCAGTGAATCGGGGGGCTCTGGAAACACCATATATTTT